Following are 9 T cell receptor beta chains from one sample sequenced in a study of blood T cell repertoires in COVID-19. Using immunoSEQ multiplex PCR, the repertoire was profiled, and TCRdb retains in-frame clones only, with some absent. The sample has approximately 80,000 clones, approximately 89% seen once. The sample consisted of peripheral blood. These receptors were taken from an elderly woman with acute or convalescent COVID-19.

The chain uses TRBV29-1 and TRBJ1-4; possibly TRBD1 for D (5 bases). Trimming left V 6 bases short and J 3 bases short, with 11 bases between. Germline lookup yields CDR1 SQVTM and CDR2 ANQGSEA. CDR3 size: 13 residues. CDR3 loop: CSVGRGSNEKLFF. The CDR3 DNA reads as TGCAGCGTGGGGCGGGGATCTAATGAAAAACTGTTTTTT.

The genes are TRBV7-8 and TRBJ1-4; a weak D match, TRBD1 (5 bases). CDR1 is SGHVS and CDR2 is FQNEAQ in the germline V gene. The length of the CDR3 is 14 residues. V dropped 5 bases and J dropped 3 bases, with 10 bases sitting between them. In DNA form, the CDR3 reads TGTGCCAGCAGCCGGGACGGGGCTAATGAAAAACTGTTTTTT. Translated, it gives CASSRDGANEKLFF.

This rearrangement joins TRBV2 to TRBJ1-2; 9 nucleotides align to TRBD1. The J segment lost 8 bases and the V segment lost 2 bases, leaving 6 bases of the junction unmatched. CDR3 length equals 14 residues. The germline gives CDR1 SNHLY, CDR2 FYNNEI. CDR3 bases: TGTGCCAGCAGTGAACGGGGACAGGGCCAAGGCTACACCTTC. Translation gives CASSERGQGQGYTF.

This clone was counted once. The chain's CDR3 is CASSIGRGSAEAFF. The CDR3, as DNA: TGTGCCAGTAGTATCGGTAGGGGTAGTGCTGAAGCTTTCTTT. V is TRBV19 and J is TRBJ1-1; perhaps TRBD1 as D (5 bases). CDR1 is LNHDA, CDR2 SQIVND, per germline (reference sequence). Trimming pared 3 bases from V and 6 bases from J, leaving 14 bases between. CDR3 length equals 14 residues.

The V gene is TRBV2, the J gene TRBJ2-2, with 11 bases aligning to TRBD1. Germline trimming cut 8 bases from V and 3 bases from J; bases unmatched to any gene: 5. CDR3 length: 15 residues. Germline V gene data show CDR1 as SNHLY and CDR2 as FYNNEI. CDR3 loop: CASGMGQGDTGELFF. In nucleotides, the CDR3 is TGTGCCAGCGGGATGGGACAGGGGGACACCGGGGAGCTGTTTTTT. The full variable domain, in which reference TRBV2 and TRBJ2-2 provide the parts outside the CDR3, is EPEVTQTPSHQVTQMGQEVILRCVPISNHLYFYWYRQILGQKVEFLVSFYNNEISEKSEIFDDQFSVERPDGSNFTLKIRSTKLEDSAMYFCASGMGQGDTGELFFGEGSRLTVL.

Points on this clone: The junction differs from germline at one of its ends, possibly a read error. The chain uses TRBV19 and TRBJ2-1; TRBD2 matches 8 bases. CDR3 length: 15 amino acids. CDR1 is LNHDA and CDR2 is SQIVND in the germline V gene (reference sequence). The CDR3 region has the DNA TGTGCCAGTAGTATAGGGGGGGGCGGACTAGCTGCCCTGCTCTTC. This codes for CASSIGGGGLAALLF.

The chain uses TRBV30 and TRBJ2-3; the match to TRBD2 covers 10 bases. Germline CDR1 GTSNPN, CDR2 SVGIG (reference sequence). The CDR3 is 14 amino acids. J was trimmed by 3 bases and V by 2 bases; bases with no gene match: 2. The CDR3 protein is CAWSRAGGTDTQYF. CDR3 DNA sequence: TGTGCCTGGAGTCGAGCGGGAGGGACAGATACGCAGTATTTT.

The CDR3 is CASGQGRGLYEQYF. The CDR3 DNA follows: TGTGCCAGCGGACAGGGCAGGGGCCTTTACGAGCAGTACTTC. The rearrangement links TRBV6-6 to TRBJ2-7; TRBD1 matches 8 bases. CDR3 size: 14 residues. The germline V gene has CDR1 MNHNY and CDR2 SVGAGI (reference sequence). Unmatched junction bases numbered 10, after V lost 8 bases and J lost 4 bases.

The chain combines TRBV5-8 with TRBJ2-7; D is undetermined. With 5 bases removed from V and 7 bases from J, the gap between germline ends came to 10 bases. There are 11 residues in the CDR3. The germline V gene has CDR1 SGHTS and CDR2 YDEGEE. CDR3 protein: CASSAEQEQYF. The CDR3 region has the DNA TGTGCCAGCAGTGCGGAGCAGGAGCAGTACTTC.